Following are 27 T cell receptor beta chains from one sample sequenced in a study of early T cells in non-severe SARS-CoV-2 infection. TCRdb processed the 5' RACE reads anew with MiXCR; each CDR3 protein has one entry. The table has around 33,000 distinct CDR3 sequences, 5.5% to 7.5% seen once. Sequencing input: whole blood. The origin of the receptors is an adult who was a healthcare worker with PCR-confirmed SARS-CoV-2 infection or an uninfected control (not recorded which).

Ten or more counts support this clonotype. This sequence joins TRBV28 and TRBJ2-1; 9 nucleotides line up with TRBD1. CDR1 is MDHEN, CDR2 SYDVKM, per germline. Unmatched junction bases numbered 9, after V lost 6 bases and J lost 0 bases. The CDR3 loop spans 17 amino acids. Written as DNA, the CDR3 is TGTGCCAGCAGACCCGGGACAGGGTTAAGCTCCTACAATGAGCAGTTCTTC. Protein: CASRPGTGLSSYNEQFF. Drawing the rest from reference TRBV28 and TRBJ2-1, the complete variable domain is DVKVTQSSRYLVKRTGEKVFLECVQDMDHENMFWYRQDPGLGLRLIYFSYDVKMKEKGDIPEGYSVSREKKERFSLILESASTNQTSMYLCASRPGTGLSSYNEQFFGPGTRLTVL.

This clonotype has a count of ten or more. The genes are TRBV29-1 and TRBJ2-7, with D uncertain. Trimming took 4 bases from V and 0 from J, leaving 16 bases between them. Germline values: CDR1 SQVTM, CDR2 ANQGSEA. The CDR3 runs to 15 residues. CDR3 bases: TGCAGCGTTGCAGTCCGTCAGAAAAGCTCCTACGAGCAGTACTTC. The encoded protein is CSVAVRQKSSYEQYF.

This clonotype was recorded at least ten times. The J gene is TRBJ2-7, the V gene TRBV28, with D unresolved. Germline CDR1 is MDHEN and CDR2 is SYDVKM. V was clipped by 2 bases and J by 2 bases, with 13 bases between them. This CDR3 contains 15 residues. Here the CDR3 DNA reads TGTGCCAGCAGTTTAAAGGGCGGTTCCACCTACGAGCAGTACTTC. Translated: CASSLKGGSTYEQYF.

At least ten counts were recorded for this clonotype. J is TRBJ1-4 and V is TRBV6-5; TRBD1 agrees at 10 bases. CDR1 is MNHEY, CDR2 SVGAGI, per germline. After removal of 7 bases from V and 8 bases from J, the junction contained 7 bases not matched to a gene. This CDR3 has 14 amino acids. For the CDR3, the DNA is TGTGCCAGCAAGACGACAGGGGGCGAGGAAAAACTGTTTTTT. Protein product: CASKTTGGEEKLFF.

As concerns this clonotype: A clone one base away is much larger, so this may be a read error. V gene TRBV20-1 combines with J gene TRBJ2-7; D possibly corresponds to TRBD2 (5 bases). The germline CDR1 and CDR2 sequences are DFQATT and SNEGSKA (reference sequence). The CDR3 is 11 residues long. For the CDR3, the DNA is TGCAGCCGGGGAGATGGCGACGAGCAGTACTTC. Its protein product is CSRGDGDEQYF.

This clonotype was found many times. This chain connects TRBV4-2 to TRBJ1-6; D not certain. V lost 2 bases and J 7 bases, leaving 9 bases between the germline ends. There are 14 residues in the CDR3. The germline V gene encodes CDR1 LGHNA and CDR2 YNFKEQ. CDR3: CASSQPSSNSPLHF. The CDR3, as DNA: TGTGCCAGCAGCCAACCTAGTTCCAATTCACCCCTCCACTTT.

Many counts were recorded for this clonotype. The V and J genes are TRBV7-9 and TRBJ1-2; weak D call: TRBD1 (6 bases). CDR3 size: 14 residues. Germline V lookup: CDR1 SEHNR, CDR2 FQNEAQ (reference sequence). Trimming removed 5 bases from V and 6 bases from J, with 16 bases in between. CDR3 sequence (DNA): TGTGCCAGCAGCCCAACAGGGAGAGGGGATGGCTACACCTTC. This codes for CASSPTGRGDGYTF.

In this sample, this clonotype turned up many times. The chain is built from TRBV5-4 and TRBJ2-5, with TRBD2 matching 8 bases. Per germline, CDR1 SGHNT and CDR2 YYREEE (reference sequence). The CDR3 consists of 16 residues. The J segment lost 5 bases and the V segment lost 1 base, leaving 10 bases of the junction unmatched. In nucleotides, the CDR3 is TGTGCCAGCAGCTTGAGGCTCGGGGGGGTTATCGAGACCCAGTACTTC. This sequence encodes CASSLRLGGVIETQYF.

This clonotype appeared many times. The chain uses TRBV5-1 and TRBJ1-1; D remains unclear. The CDR3 is made up of 17 amino acids. V lost 0 bases and J lost 3, with 18 bases in between. Per germline, CDR1 SGHRS and CDR2 YFSETQ. The CDR3 reads CASSLVALRLLDTEAFF. In DNA, the CDR3 is TGCGCCAGCAGCTTGGTCGCTCTCCGCCTTTTGGACACTGAAGCTTTCTTT. Supplemented by reference TRBV5-1 and TRBJ1-1, the full variable domain reads KAGVTQTPRYLIKTRGQQVTLSCSPISGHRSVSWYQQTPGQGLQFLFEYFSETQRNKGNFPGRFSGRQFSNSRSEMNVSTLELGDSALYLCASSLVALRLLDTEAFFGQGTRLTVV.

This clonotype came up a few times. In nucleotides, the CDR3 is TGTGCCAGCAGTTTTTCGGAAACTGAAGCTTTCTTT. It is translated as CASSFSETEAFF. The chain joins TRBV12-3 or TRBV12-4 to TRBJ1-1; D uncertain. The CDR3 is 12 residues long. Trimming stripped 3 bases from V and 5 bases from J, with 7 bases between.

This clonotype occurred many times. The chain carries TRBV3-1 and TRBJ1-5; no clear D gene. V shed 5 bases and J shed 1 base, with 12 bases lying between them. Germline loops: CDR1 LGHDT, CDR2 YNNKEL (reference sequence). The CDR3 has 15 residues. In nucleotides, the CDR3 is TGTGCCAGCAGCGCGGGCCGAGCCAGCAATCAGCCCCAGCATTTT. The encoded protein is CASSAGRASNQPQHF. Drawing the rest from reference TRBV3-1 and TRBJ1-5, the complete variable domain is DTAVSQTPKYLVTQMGNDKSIKCEQNLGHDTMYWYKQDSKKFLKIMFSYNNKELIINETVPNRFSPKSPDKAHLNLHINSLELGDSAVYFCASSAGRASNQPQHFGDGTRLSIL.

This clonotype was detected many times. The J gene is TRBJ1-1, the V gene TRBV28; D may be TRBD1 (5 bases). In germline, CDR1 is MDHEN, CDR2 SYDVKM. The CDR3 has 16 amino acids. Trimming removed 5 bases from V and 2 bases from J, with 18 bases in between. The CDR3 spells CASSTRDVLGNTEAFF. DNA for the CDR3: TGTGCCAGCAGTACTAGGGACGTCCTAGGCAACACTGAAGCTTTCTTT.

The chain joins TRBV29-1 to TRBJ2-1; the match to TRBD1 covers 8 bases. CDR3 length: 11 residues. Trimming removed 3 bases from V and 9 bases from J; junction bases left unmatched: 1. Germline values: CDR1 SQVTM, CDR2 ANQGSEA. The CDR3 loop is CSVDDRGEQFF. The CDR3 bases are TGCAGCGTTGATGACAGGGGTGAGCAGTTCTTC.

This clonotype appeared many times. The chain carries TRBV15 and TRBJ2-3; perhaps D is TRBD1 or TRBD2 (6 bases each). Trimming took 1 base from V and 5 from J, leaving 10 bases between them. Germline CDR1 and CDR2: LNHNV and YYDKDF (reference sequence). The CDR3 has 14 amino acids. The CDR3 here is CATSRGRGGDTQYF. The DNA of the CDR3 is TGTGCCACCAGCAGAGGCAGGGGAGGAGATACGCAGTATTTT.

This clonotype was found many times. The rearrangement joins TRBV20-1 to TRBJ1-2; D ambiguous. Germline CDR1 DFQATT, CDR2 SNEGSKA (reference sequence). Trimming removed 3 bases at V and 3 bases at J, with 11 bases between. The CDR3 is 13 residues long. CDR3 region: CSAREGAYYGYTF. In DNA, the CDR3 is TGCAGTGCTAGGGAGGGAGCGTACTATGGCTACACCTTC.

This chain joins TRBV4-3 and TRBJ2-1; D is perhaps TRBD1 (5 bases). Germline V CDR1 and CDR2: LGHNA, YSLEER. CDR3 length equals 15 residues. Deletions cut 2 bases from V and 4 bases from J, with 12 bases between. The CDR3 spells CASSQTGIEYNEQFF. The DNA for the CDR3 is TGCGCCAGCAGCCAAACAGGTATCGAGTACAATGAGCAGTTCTTC.

This clonotype appeared a few times. This rearrangement joins TRBV5-6 to TRBJ2-5; 10 nucleotides align to TRBD2. The length of the CDR3 is 16 residues. V lost 4 bases, J lost 7 bases, and 13 bases stayed unmatched. Per germline, CDR1 SGHDT and CDR2 YYEEEE. The CDR3 DNA sequence: TGTGCCAGCAGCCCGAACGGACTAGCGGCTTGGGGGACCCAGTACTTC. Translating gives CASSPNGLAAWGTQYF. The full variable domain, with the rest looked up from reference TRBV5-6 and TRBJ2-5, is DAGVTQSPTHLIKTRGQQVTLRCSPKSGHDTVSWYQQALGQGPQFIFQYYEEEERQRGNFPDRFSGHQFPNYSSELNVNALLLGDSALYLCASSPNGLAAWGTQYFGPGTRLLVL.

As regards this clonotype: A single base separates this from a much larger clone, so it may be a read error. The chain joins TRBV12-3 or TRBV12-4 to TRBJ2-1; D might be TRBD2 (5 bases). The CDR3 runs to 15 residues. Trimming pared 10 bases from V and 4 bases from J, leaving 20 bases between. CDR3 sequence reads: CANLTVYGIYNEQFF. CDR3 DNA sequence: TGTGCCAACTTAACAGTTTACGGGATTTACAATGAGCAGTTCTTC.

CDR3 nucleotide sequence: TGCGCCAGCAGCCGGGACTTCTCGAACACCGGGGAGCTGTTTTTT. Protein: CASSRDFSNTGELFF. The chain links TRBV4-1 to TRBJ2-2; tentative D call: TRBD2 (6 bases). The germline V gene has CDR1 MGHRA and CDR2 YSYEKL. V was pared by 4 bases and J by 0 bases, with 9 bases between. The CDR3 is 15 amino acids.

This clonotype was seen ten or more times. The V gene is TRBV5-1, the J gene TRBJ2-7; perhaps TRBD2 as D (5 bases). Trimming shortened V by 4 bases and J by 7 bases, and 21 bases separated the two germline ends. The CDR3 runs to 15 residues. From germline, CDR1 is SGHRS and CDR2 YFSETQ. The DNA for the CDR3 is TGCGCCAGCAGCGAGGGCCAGGTGAGAGGTTGGGAGCAGTACTTC. It is translated as CASSEGQVRGWEQYF.

This clonotype was counted many times. The V call is TRBV18, the J call TRBJ2-2; D might be TRBD1 or TRBD2, each matching 5 bases. The CDR3 spans 14 residues. Trimming removed 3 bases at V and 4 bases at J, with 9 bases between. Germline V gene lookup returns CDR1 KGHSH and CDR2 LQKENI. As DNA, the CDR3 is TGTGCCAGCTCACCTGGGACGGGCACCGGGGAGCTGTTTTTT. Protein: CASSPGTGTGELFF.

This clonotype was observed at least ten times. V and J are TRBV28 and TRBJ1-4; unclear D gene. Germline CDR1 is MDHEN and CDR2 is SYDVKM. V was pared by 4 bases and J by 6 bases, with 12 bases between. CDR3 length equals 14 residues. This chain's CDR3 is CASSSLDKDEKLFF. CDR3 DNA: TGTGCCAGCAGTTCCCTAGATAAGGATGAAAAACTGTTTTTT. Complete variable domain (other parts from reference TRBV28 and TRBJ1-4): DVKVTQSSRYLVKRTGEKVFLECVQDMDHENMFWYRQDPGLGLRLIYFSYDVKMKEKGDIPEGYSVSREKKERFSLILESASTNQTSMYLCASSSLDKDEKLFFGSGTQLSVL.

This clonotype is termed medium-sized (0.01 to 0.1%). The rearrangement links TRBV7-8 to TRBJ2-1, with D maybe TRBD2 (6 bases). Trimming shortened V by 2 bases and J by 5 bases, and 13 bases separated the two germline ends. Germline assignment: CDR1 SGHVS and CDR2 FQNEAQ. This CDR3 has 15 amino acids. The CDR3 reads CASSLFRAGDNEQFF. In DNA, the CDR3 is TGTGCCAGCAGCTTATTTCGAGCGGGCGACAATGAGCAGTTCTTC.

This clonotype counts as medium-sized (0.01 to 0.1%). The chain couples TRBV21-1 to TRBJ2-3; TRBD2 was called by the table and not checked on the DNA. TRBV21-1 is designated a pseudogene. The CDR3 consists of 14 residues. The CDR3 sequence is CASSKVGAADTQYF. The DNA for the CDR3 is TGTGCCAGCAGCAAAGTGGGAGCTGCAGATACGCAGTATTTT.

The table lists this clonotype with a few counts. This chain connects TRBV7-9 to TRBJ2-3; 12 nucleotides match TRBD2. Unmatched junction bases numbered 6, after V lost 5 bases and J lost 3 bases. Germline CDR1 reads SEHNR; CDR2 reads FQNEAQ (reference sequence). CDR3 length: 16 residues. The CDR3 sequence: CASSHLTSGGTDTQYF. The CDR3 DNA reads as TGTGCCAGCAGCCATTTGACTAGCGGGGGAACAGATACGCAGTATTTT.

This clonotype appeared many times. The V gene is TRBV7-9, the J gene TRBJ1-1; D is possibly TRBD1 (6 bases). The CDR3 consists of 16 residues. Germline CDR1 is SEHNR and CDR2 is FQNEAQ (reference sequence). V was shortened by 0 bases and J by 4 bases, with 15 bases between the two germline ends. The CDR3 coding sequence is TGTGCCAGCAGCTTAGCTACCGCAGGGGTTGGCACTGAAGCTTTCTTT. This sequence encodes CASSLATAGVGTEAFF.

In its sample, this clonotype was seen many times. This chain joins TRBV6-5 and TRBJ1-5; D gene unclear. The CDR3 has 15 amino acids. The V and J ends lost 6 bases and 3 bases respectively, with 15 bases between them. Germline CDR1 reads MNHEY; CDR2 reads SVGAGI. CDR3 sequence reads: CASRESDRPNQPQHF. The CDR3 region has the DNA TGTGCCAGCAGGGAATCGGACCGACCCAATCAGCCCCAGCATTTT.